Below, 24 T cell receptor beta chains from the same sample are listed, as sequenced in a study of CD8 T cells in ankylosing spondylitis. TCRdb analysed the 5' RACE reads with MiXCR anew, one entry per CDR3 protein. This repertoire shows roughly 700,000 distinct CDR3 sequences, around 20% found once; its top ten account for around 19%. No antigen is known for these receptors. Study findings and constraints: Fewer than ten highly homologous variants made up a TCR beta motif that seemed to typify ankylosing spondylitis blood.

Sequencing was done on a sample of blood, either unsorted or a sorted T cell fraction (not recorded which). All receptors derive from a male donor with ankylosing spondylitis.

The V gene is TRBV12-3 or TRBV12-4, the J gene TRBJ1-5; 9 bases match TRBD1. V shed 4 bases, J shed 6 bases, and the junction held 4 bases outside the gene matches. This CDR3 has 14 residues. CDR3 coding DNA: TGTGCCAGCAGTTGGGCGACAGGGGGTCAGCCCCAGCATTTT. This translates into CASSWATGGQPQHF.

V is TRBV9 and J is TRBJ2-7; 8 bases agree with TRBD1. V gave up 0 bases and J gave up 3 bases; unmatched junction bases: 5. This CDR3 comprises 15 residues. Germline CDR1 SGDLS, CDR2 YYNGEE. CDR3 sequence reads: CASSVDTGTGYEQYF. The CDR3 region has the DNA TGTGCCAGCAGCGTAGATACAGGGACAGGCTACGAGCAGTACTTC.

The chain couples TRBV20-1 to TRBJ2-7, with D maybe TRBD2 (7 bases). Germline values: CDR1 DFQATT, CDR2 SNEGSKA (reference sequence). The CDR3 is made up of 17 amino acids. The V end lost 3 bases, the J end lost 0 bases, and 21 bases lay between the germline ends. CDR3 DNA: TGCAGTGCTAGTGGTCTAGGGGGGGGGCTTAACTCCTACGAGCAGTACTTC. It yields the protein CSASGLGGGLNSYEQYF.

This clonotype was observed a handful of times. V gene TRBV25-1 combines with J gene TRBJ2-1; D may be TRBD1 or TRBD2 (6 bases each). Trimming pared 5 bases from V and 5 bases from J, leaving 10 bases between. CDR3 length: 13 amino acids. Germline loops: CDR1 MGHDK, CDR2 SYGVNS. The CDR3 here is CASSRGDHNEQFF. In DNA, the CDR3 is TGTGCCAGCAGTAGGGGGGATCACAATGAGCAGTTCTTC. Full variable domain (rest looked up from reference TRBV25-1 and TRBJ2-1): EADIYQTPRYLVIGTGKKITLECSQTMGHDKMYWYQQDPGMELHLIHYSYGVNSTEKGDLSSESTVSRIRTEHFPLTLESARPSHTSQYLCASSRGDHNEQFFGPGTRLTVL.

This clonotype was observed a handful of times. The V gene is TRBV14, the J gene TRBJ2-7; maybe TRBD2 (5 bases). The germline V gene has CDR1 SGHDN and CDR2 FVKESK. V was shortened by 0 bases and J by 2 bases, with 11 bases between the two germline ends. The CDR3 extends over 15 amino acids. CDR3 DNA sequence: TGTGCCAGCAGCCAAGAATCTTCGCGGGCCTACGAGCAGTACTTC. Translating gives CASSQESSRAYEQYF.

This clonotype was counted at least ten times. The V and J genes are TRBV20-1 and TRBJ2-3; D is possibly TRBD2 (5 bases). The V end was cut by 3 bases, the J end by 5 bases, with 18 bases between. Per the germline V gene, CDR1 is DFQATT and CDR2 is SNEGSKA (reference sequence). CDR3 length: 15 amino acids. As DNA, the CDR3 is TGCAGTGCTAGCCCCGTCCAGAGGGCTCAAGATACGCAGTATTTT. It translates to CSASPVQRAQDTQYF.

Only a few counts were recorded for this clonotype. The rearrangement links TRBV15 to TRBJ1-2; 10 bases map to TRBD1. Trimming at V came to 5 bases and at J to 6 bases, leaving 6 bases not matched to a gene. The CDR3 runs to 14 residues. CDR1 and CDR2 (germline): LNHNV, YYDKDF (reference sequence). The CDR3 protein is CATSPLTGGNGYTF. The CDR3 region has the DNA TGTGCCACCAGCCCATTGACAGGGGGCAATGGCTACACCTTC.

The gene calls are TRBV27 and TRBJ1-2; D unresolved. V dropped 3 bases and J dropped 4 bases, with 9 bases sitting between them. The germline CDR1 and CDR2 sequences are MNHEY and SMNVEV (reference sequence). This CDR3 is 13 amino acids long. As DNA, the CDR3 is TGTGCCAGCAGTTTTGAGGGTACCTATGGCTACACCTTC. It encodes CASSFEGTYGYTF.

The chain employs TRBV6-1 and TRBJ2-4; either TRBD1 or TRBD2 may fit D (6 bases each). From germline, CDR1 is MNHNS and CDR2 SASEGT. V was cut by 4 bases and J by 8 bases, with 15 bases left in between. The CDR3 extends over 14 amino acids. CDR3 protein: CASSGSGAWDIQYF. As DNA, the CDR3 is TGTGCCAGCAGTGGATCGGGGGCTTGGGACATTCAGTACTTC.

This clonotype was counted a few times. The chain combines TRBV4-3 with TRBJ2-5; the match to TRBD2 covers 8 bases. Trimming cost V 1 base and J 3 bases; bases outside gene matches: 4. The V gene's germline CDR1 is LGHNA and CDR2 YSLEER. The CDR3 spans 15 residues. CDR3 sequence (DNA): TGCGCCAGCAGCCAAGTCCAAGCGGGAGAAGAGACCCAGTACTTC. Translation: CASSQVQAGEETQYF.

As to this clonotype: A read error may produce the germline difference seen at one junction end. The chain joins TRBV6-1 to TRBJ2-7; no firm D call. Germline loops: CDR1 MNHNS, CDR2 SASEGT. The CDR3 is made up of 13 amino acids. This CDR3 is CASRDPFYSSPNF. Here the CDR3 DNA reads TGTGCCAGCAGGGACCCATTCTACTCCAGCCCAAATTTC.

This clonotype occurred many times. The chain couples TRBV5-1 to TRBJ2-5; maybe TRBD2 (6 bases). Deletions cut 0 bases from V and 2 bases from J, with 14 bases between. CDR3 length: 16 residues. CDR1 is SGHRS and CDR2 is YFSETQ in the germline V gene. CDR3 amino acids: CASSLVISGGQETQYF. As DNA, the CDR3 is TGCGCCAGCAGCTTGGTAATTAGCGGAGGACAAGAGACCCAGTACTTC.

There are a few counts of this clonotype. V and J are TRBV25-1 and TRBJ2-1; D is undetermined. Between the trimmed V and J ends, which lost 5 bases and 6 bases, there was a span of 20 bases. The CDR3 extends over 16 amino acids. The germline V gene has CDR1 MGHDK and CDR2 SYGVNS. The CDR3 spells CASSTHTSVGFNEQFF. CDR3 coding DNA: TGTGCCAGCAGTACCCACACCTCCGTGGGATTCAATGAGCAGTTCTTC.

The rearrangement links TRBV27 to TRBJ2-1; no clear D. The CDR3 is 14 amino acids. Germline loops: CDR1 MNHEY, CDR2 SMNVEV (reference sequence). V lost 3 bases and J lost 4, with 10 bases in between. CDR3 DNA sequence: TGTGCCAGCAGTTTCGGTAGTAAATACAATGAGCAGTTCTTC. Translation: CASSFGSKYNEQFF.

The sample holds a few counts of this clonotype. This chain joins TRBV27 and TRBJ2-7; perhaps TRBD2 as D (5 bases). The CDR3 is 14 residues long. The V end lost 0 bases, the J end lost 2 bases, and 8 bases lay between the germline ends. Per germline, CDR1 MNHEY and CDR2 SMNVEV (reference sequence). CDR3 residues: CASSLSSGPYEQYF. As DNA, the CDR3 is TGTGCCAGCAGTTTATCGAGCGGCCCCTACGAGCAGTACTTC.

In its sample, this clonotype was seen a few times. CDR3: CASRLRLAGTDTQYF. The CDR3 DNA follows: TGTGCCAGCAGGCTCAGACTAGCGGGCACAGATACGCAGTATTTT. The chain has TRBV7-2 and TRBJ2-3; 9 nucleotides match TRBD2. The CDR3 is made up of 15 amino acids. V shed 6 bases and J 1 base; nucleotides not matched to a gene: 5. Germline-derived CDR1 and CDR2 are SGHTA and FQGNSA.

The sample holds a few counts of this clonotype. CDR3 protein: CASSFRGKATDTQYF. In nucleotides, the CDR3 is TGTGCCAGCAGCTTCCGCGGAAAGGCCACAGATACGCAGTATTTT. The chain employs TRBV7-9 and TRBJ2-3; D is undetermined. CDR3 length: 15 amino acids. Trimming took off 3 bases at V and 2 bases at J, with 12 bases between the two ends. Germline assignment: CDR1 SEHNR and CDR2 FQNEAQ (reference sequence). Supplemented by reference TRBV7-9 and TRBJ2-3, the full variable domain reads DTGVSQNPRHKITKRGQNVTFRCDPISEHNRLYWYRQTLGQGPEFLTYFQNEAQLEKSRLLSDRFSAERPKGSFSTLEIQRTEQGDSAMYLCASSFRGKATDTQYFGPGTRLTVL.

This clonotype showed up just a few times. The chain has TRBV20-1 and TRBJ2-5; 12 bases are a match to TRBD2. With V trimmed by 2 bases and J by 5 bases, 9 bases remained unmatched. The CDR3 is 16 amino acids. Germline CDR1 reads DFQATT; CDR2 reads SNEGSKA (reference sequence). The CDR3 spells CSARSSSGGGRETQYF. CDR3 in DNA: TGCAGTGCTAGAAGTTCTAGCGGGGGGGGTCGTGAGACCCAGTACTTC.

This clonotype turned up a few times. The rearrangement joins TRBV7-2 to TRBJ1-2; a weak D match, TRBD1 (6 bases). CDR3 length: 14 residues. V lost 0 bases to trimming and J lost 1 base, with 6 bases between them. Germline V gene data show CDR1 as SGHTA and CDR2 as FQGNSA. As DNA, the CDR3 is TGTGCCAGCAGCTTAGCGGACAGTAACTATGGCTACACCTTC. Its translation is CASSLADSNYGYTF. The full variable domain, completed using reference TRBV7-2 and TRBJ1-2, is GAGVSQSPSNKVTEKGKDVELRCDPISGHTALYWYRQSLGQGLEFLIYFQGNSAPDKSGLPSDRFSAERTGGSVSTLTIQRTQQEDSAVYLCASSLADSNYGYTFGSGTRLTVV.

This clonotype occurred a few times. The V gene is TRBV20-1, the J gene TRBJ2-3; D unresolved. Germline CDR1 and CDR2: DFQATT and SNEGSKA (reference sequence). The CDR3 runs 14 residues. The germline V and J ends were trimmed by 0 bases and 1 base, with 8 bases remaining between them. The CDR3: CSARDSGGTDTQYF. CDR3 in DNA: TGCAGTGCTAGAGATTCGGGCGGCACAGATACGCAGTATTTT.

This clonotype has a handful of counts. The CDR3 DNA reads TGTGCCAGCAGCTTAACCCGGGGACAGGGAGAGAACCCAGATACGCAGTATTTT. It yields the protein CASSLTRGQGENPDTQYF. This rearrangement joins TRBV11-1 to TRBJ2-3; 9 bases line up with TRBD1. Per the germline V gene, CDR1 is SGHAT and CDR2 is FQDESV (reference sequence). V was clipped by 2 bases and J by 4 bases; unmatched bases: 13. This CDR3 has 18 residues.

The J gene is TRBJ2-2, the V gene TRBV29-1, with 7 nucleotides matching TRBD2. This CDR3 has 17 amino acids. Germline CDR1 SQVTM, CDR2 ANQGSEA. Trimming removed 1 base from V and 3 bases from J; junction bases left unmatched: 11. DNA for the CDR3: TGCAGCGTTGAAGTATGGGAGGGAGGAGGGTACACCGGGGAGCTGTTTTTT. Its translation: CSVEVWEGGGYTGELFF.

V usage is TRBV20-1 and J usage is TRBJ2-1; 12 bases are a match to TRBD1. The CDR3 is made up of 18 amino acids. V dropped 6 bases and J dropped 4; count of bases not matched to a gene: 16. Per germline, CDR1 DFQATT and CDR2 SNEGSKA (reference sequence). CDR3 region: CSARWDRGRGTIYNEQFF. The CDR3 bases are TGCAGTGCACGATGGGACAGGGGGCGCGGTACAATTTACAATGAGCAGTTCTTC.

The rearrangement links TRBV28 to TRBJ2-2; D is uncertain. V dropped 6 bases and J dropped 6 bases, with 8 bases sitting between them. The germline CDR1 and CDR2 sequences are MDHEN and SYDVKM. This CDR3 region has 12 residues. CDR3 sequence reads: CASSTSPGELFF. For the CDR3, the DNA is TGTGCCAGCAGCACCTCCCCCGGGGAGCTGTTTTTT.